These 30 T cell receptor beta chains were sequenced from one sample in a study of T cell responses to AZD1222 COVID-19 vaccine. Profiled with immunoSEQ multiplex PCR; TCRdb holds only in-frame clones, not every one. The sample yields about 100,000 clones, 86% seen once. Sample: peripheral blood, taken on day 0 of AZD1222 vaccination. The receptors stem from an adult in good health.

This chain connects TRBV6-6 to TRBJ1-2; D is ambiguous. Germline assignment: CDR1 MNHNY and CDR2 SVGAGI (reference sequence). The ends were cut back, 5 bases at V and 2 bases at J, with 9 bases in the middle. This CDR3 spans 13 amino acids. The CDR3 protein is CASSPRRNYGYTF. The CDR3 coding sequence is TGTGCCAGCAGTCCCCGGAGAAACTATGGCTACACCTTC.

This clone was observed a few times. The chain links TRBV29-1 to TRBJ1-3, with D unresolved. The V end lost 7 bases, the J end lost 0 bases, and 10 bases lay between the germline ends. This CDR3 region has 13 residues. Germline CDR1 and CDR2: SQVTM and ANQGSEA. Here the CDR3 DNA reads TGCAGCGCCAATGTTGTCTCTGGAAACACCATATATTTT. As protein: CSANVVSGNTIYF. Filled out from reference TRBV29-1 and TRBJ1-3, the complete variable domain reads SAVISQKPSRDICQRGTSLTIQCQVDSQVTMMFWYRQQPGQSLTLIATANQGSEATYESGFVIDKFPISRPNLTFSTLTVSNMSPEDSSIYLCSANVVSGNTIYFGEGSWLTVV.

The rearrangement uses TRBV6-5 and TRBJ1-1; D possibly corresponds to TRBD1 (5 bases). Trimming took 2 bases from V and 11 from J, leaving 18 bases between them. The CDR3 is 14 amino acids. Germline CDR1 is MNHEY and CDR2 is SVGAGI. Here the CDR3 reads CASSYPTRGGEAFF. The CDR3 nucleotides read TGTGCCAGCAGTTACCCTACGAGGGGAGGTGAGGCTTTCTTT.

This chain uses TRBV2 with TRBJ2-5, with D possibly TRBD1 on 6 matching bases. The germline CDR1 and CDR2 sequences are SNHLY and FYNNEI. The V and J ends lost 6 bases and 5 bases respectively, with 13 bases between them. This CDR3 comprises 13 residues. CDR3 coding DNA: TGTGCCAGCAGATACAGGGTGGGGGAGACCCAGTACTTC. This translates into CASRYRVGETQYF.

This CDR3 is CASSLAGAYSNQPQHF. Written as DNA, the CDR3 is TGTGCCAGCAGCTTAGCAGGGGCCTATAGCAATCAGCCCCAGCATTTT. This sequence joins TRBV7-2 and TRBJ1-5; possibly TRBD1 for D (5 bases). This CDR3 region has 16 residues. The V end lost 0 bases, the J end lost 0 bases, and 9 bases lay between the germline ends. From germline, CDR1 is SGHTA and CDR2 FQGNSA.

The chain is built from TRBV11-2 and TRBJ2-5; unclear D gene. Trimming took 0 bases from V and 5 from J, leaving 10 bases between them. The CDR3 has 14 amino acids. Germline V gene data show CDR1 as SGHAT and CDR2 as FQNNGV. The CDR3 here is CASSLDMGLETQYF. In nucleotides, the CDR3 is TGTGCCAGCAGCTTAGATATGGGGTTGGAGACCCAGTACTTC.

This rearrangement joins TRBV7-3 to TRBJ2-5; the D gene is possibly TRBD2 (5 bases). The CDR3 consists of 14 residues. Germline loops: CDR1 SGHTA, CDR2 FQGTGA. V was trimmed by 4 bases and J by 5 bases, leaving 14 bases between them. The CDR3 protein is CASSSGSPGETQYF. DNA for the CDR3: TGTGCCAGCAGCTCGGGGTCTCCGGGGGAGACCCAGTACTTC.

This chain links TRBV5-1 with TRBJ1-1; unclear D gene. This CDR3 is built from 14 residues. V was trimmed by 4 bases and J by 1 base, leaving 11 bases between them. CDR1 SGHRS and CDR2 YFSETQ come from the germline V gene. This CDR3 reads CASSNPPENTEAFF. The CDR3 nucleotides read TGCGCCAGCAGCAACCCTCCAGAGAACACTGAAGCTTTCTTT. The whole variable domain, filled in from reference TRBV5-1 and TRBJ1-1, reads KAGVTQTPRYLIKTRGQQVTLSCSPISGHRSVSWYQQTPGQGLQFLFEYFSETQRNKGNFPGRFSGRQFSNSRSEMNVSTLELGDSALYLCASSNPPENTEAFFGQGTRLTVV.

V and J are TRBV7-8 and TRBJ1-1, with TRBD1 identical over 7 bases. With 0 bases clipped from V and 11 bases from J, the junction kept 6 bases outside the gene matches. This CDR3 contains 13 residues. Germline loops: CDR1 SGHVS, CDR2 FQNEAQ. CDR3 in amino acids: CASSLARGRGAFF. The CDR3 DNA follows: TGTGCCAGCAGCTTAGCGCGGGGCAGGGGGGCTTTCTTT. Filled out from reference TRBV7-8 and TRBJ1-1, the complete variable domain reads GAGVSQSPRYKVAKRGQDVALRCDPISGHVSLFWYQQALGQGPEFLTYFQNEAQLDKSGLPSDRFFAERPEGSVSTLKIQRTQQEDSAVYLCASSLARGRGAFFGQGTRLTVV.

As for this clone: The junction differs from germline at one of its ends, possibly a read error. V gene TRBV14 combines with J gene TRBJ1-3; 8 bases match TRBD1. The CDR3 has 14 residues. From germline, CDR1 is SGHDN and CDR2 FVKESK. The CDR3 nucleotides are TGTGCCAGCAGTCAAGGCAGGGGGCGAGACACCATATATTTT. This gives the protein CASSQGRGRDTIYF.

Regarding this clone: Other DNA sequences in this sample translate to the same CDR3. The chain couples TRBV6-4 to TRBJ2-2; no definite D call. Germline values: CDR1 MRHNA, CDR2 SNTAGT. Trimming removed 0 bases from V and 3 bases from J, with 5 bases in between. The CDR3 extends over 14 amino acids. The CDR3 loop is CASSDSADTGELFF. Written as DNA, the CDR3 is TGTGCCAGCAGTGACTCTGCGGACACCGGGGAGCTGTTTTTT.

CDR3 nucleotide sequence: TGTGCCAGCAGTTCTCACGGACAGAACACTGAAGCTTTCTTT. Translating gives CASSSHGQNTEAFF. The gene calls are TRBV28 and TRBJ1-1; maybe TRBD1 (5 bases). Germline CDR1 MDHEN, CDR2 SYDVKM. CDR3 length equals 14 residues. Trimming left V 4 bases short and J 1 base short, with 10 bases between.

The chain recombines TRBV3-1 (or the pseudogene TRBV3-2) with TRBJ1-6; D gene uncertain. V was trimmed by 1 base and J by 9 bases, leaving 7 bases between them. CDR1 and CDR2 from the germline V gene are LGHDT and YNNKEL (reference sequence). The CDR3 is made up of 13 amino acids. The CDR3 nucleotides are TGTGCCAGCAGCCAAGCGGGAGCTTCACCCCTCCACTTT. It yields the protein CASSQAGASPLHF.

At least ten counts were recorded for this clone. The same CDR3 also results from other DNA sequences found in this sample. The chain has TRBV20-1 and TRBJ1-1; D might be TRBD1 (5 bases). The CDR3 contains 15 residues. V was pared by 3 bases and J by 4 bases, with 18 bases between. Germline CDR1 reads DFQATT; CDR2 reads SNEGSKA (reference sequence). The CDR3: CSASGTGKRATEAFF. In DNA form, the CDR3 reads TGCAGTGCTAGTGGTACAGGAAAAAGGGCCACTGAAGCTTTCTTT.

V usage is TRBV12-5 and J usage is TRBJ1-2; weak D call: TRBD1 (6 bases). V gave up 1 base and J gave up 8 bases, with 11 bases separating them. The CDR3 is made up of 13 amino acids. Germline V lookup: CDR1 LGHNT, CDR2 FRNRAP. CDR3 sequence (DNA): TGTGCTAGTGGTTTGGGGGACACAGGAGGCTACACCTTC. Encoded protein: CASGLGDTGGYTF.

The V and J genes are TRBV11-2 and TRBJ2-7, with D tentatively TRBD1 or TRBD2 (5 bases each). This CDR3 spans 15 amino acids. The germline V gene has CDR1 SGHAT and CDR2 FQNNGV. V lost 6 bases and J 0 bases, leaving 15 bases between the germline ends. CDR3 sequence: CASRSTGTPSYEQYF. DNA for the CDR3: TGTGCCAGCAGATCGACCGGGACGCCCTCCTACGAGCAGTACTTC.

This chain joins TRBV6-1 and TRBJ1-3; maybe TRBD1 (5 bases). CDR3 length equals 17 residues. V lost 2 bases to trimming and J lost 3 bases, with 17 bases between them. CDR1 and CDR2 (germline): MNHNS, SASEGT. As DNA, the CDR3 is TGTGCCAGCAGTGAATGGGTGGGCCAGGGTGGTGGAAACACCATATATTTT. Translation: CASSEWVGQGGGNTIYF.

The chain has TRBV5-1 and TRBJ2-6, with TRBD1 matching 7 bases. Germline V gives CDR1 SGHRS, CDR2 YFSETQ. The length of the CDR3 is 17 residues. Trimming took 0 bases from V and 1 from J; bases not matched to a gene: 4. CDR3 region: CASSLETGTSGANVLTF. The CDR3 nucleotides read TGCGCCAGCAGCTTGGAGACAGGGACGTCTGGGGCCAACGTCCTGACTTTC.

The chain is built from TRBV19 and TRBJ1-1, with 7 bases identical to TRBD1. The CDR3 loop spans 16 amino acids. CDR1 is LNHDA, CDR2 SQIVND, per germline (reference sequence). V gave up 4 bases and J gave up 1 base; unmatched junction bases: 9. The DNA for the CDR3 is TGTGCCAGTAGTACAAACAGGGGCGCGGGGAACACTGAAGCTTTCTTT. Translation: CASSTNRGAGNTEAFF.

The genes are TRBV5-4 and TRBJ1-2; D remains ambiguous. Germline V CDR1 and CDR2: SGHNT, YYREEE (reference sequence). V lost 2 bases to trimming and J lost 4 bases, with 15 bases between them. The CDR3 is 15 amino acids. The CDR3: CASSFRTAVFYGYTF. CDR3 coding DNA: TGTGCCAGCAGCTTCAGGACGGCGGTCTTCTATGGCTACACCTTC. Variable domain in full (rest from reference TRBV5-4 and TRBJ1-2): ETGVTQSPTHLIKTRGQQVTLRCSSQSGHNTVSWYQQALGQGPQFIFQYYREEENGRGNFPPRFSGLQFPNYSSELNVNALELDDSALYLCASSFRTAVFYGYTFGSGTRLTVV.

Here the CDR3 DNA reads TGTGCCAGTGCACAGGGAAATCGAGATGGCTACACCTTC. Its translation is CASAQGNRDGYTF. This chain connects TRBV6-6 to TRBJ1-2, with D perhaps TRBD1 (6 bases). The CDR3 extends over 13 amino acids. Trimming took 9 bases from V and 6 from J, leaving 17 bases between them. CDR1 and CDR2 from the germline V gene are MNHNY and SVGAGI (reference sequence).

V and J are TRBV6-5 and TRBJ1-2, with TRBD1 matching over 10 bases. This CDR3 has 14 amino acids. Germline V gene lookup returns CDR1 MNHEY and CDR2 SVGAGI. After removal of 2 bases from V and 8 bases from J, the junction contained 5 bases not matched to a gene. This CDR3 is CASSYQGQGSGYTF. CDR3 nucleotide sequence: TGTGCCAGCAGTTACCAGGGACAGGGGAGCGGCTACACCTTC.

The chain is built from TRBV10-3 and TRBJ1-4; 10 nucleotides align to TRBD1. With V trimmed by 4 bases and J by 2 bases, 10 bases remained unmatched. CDR3 size: 18 residues. CDR1 is ENHRY and CDR2 is SYGVKD in the germline V gene. The DNA of the CDR3 is TGTGCCATCAGTGGTACCGGGACAGGGGATCTGACTAATGAAAAACTGTTTTTT. Amino acids: CAISGTGTGDLTNEKLFF.

The V and J genes are TRBV6-2 or TRBV6-3 and TRBJ2-5, with TRBD2 matching 10 bases. In germline, CDR1 is MNHEY, CDR2 SVGEGT. J was trimmed by 4 bases and V by 0 bases; bases with no gene match: 2. There are 15 residues in the CDR3. The CDR3 nucleotides are TGTGCCAGCAGTTACTCCCTAGCGGGGGCAGAGACCCAGTACTTC. Amino acids: CASSYSLAGAETQYF.

The chain has TRBV5-1 and TRBJ2-3; no clear D. Germline V gene sequence: CDR1 SGHRS, CDR2 YFSETQ. CDR3 length equals 14 residues. Trimming removed 5 bases at V and 2 bases at J, with 12 bases between. The CDR3 spells CASRRTQDTDTQYF. Here the CDR3 DNA reads TGCGCCAGCAGACGAACTCAAGACACAGATACGCAGTATTTT.

This chain uses TRBV28 with TRBJ1-5; 10 positions agree with TRBD1. In germline, CDR1 is MDHEN, CDR2 SYDVKM. Unmatched junction bases numbered 3, after V lost 4 bases and J lost 0 bases. This CDR3 is built from 16 residues. CDR3 protein: CASSSRDRGSNQPQHF. In DNA, the CDR3 is TGTGCCAGCAGTTCCCGGGACAGGGGTAGCAATCAGCCCCAGCATTTT.

The chain couples TRBV5-1 to TRBJ2-3; D not resolved. The length of the CDR3 is 14 residues. Trimming stripped 4 bases from V and 0 bases from J, with 9 bases between. Germline CDR1 and CDR2: SGHRS and YFSETQ. The CDR3 DNA reads TGCGCCAGCAGCCCCTTTGGTAGCACAGATACGCAGTATTTT. This sequence encodes CASSPFGSTDTQYF.

The sample holds one count of this clone. The V and J genes are TRBV5-1 and TRBJ2-4, with 7 bases fitting TRBD2. Trimming cost V 3 bases and J 3 bases; bases outside gene matches: 6. Looked up from germline, CDR1 is SGHRS and CDR2 is YFSETQ. The CDR3 runs 15 residues. The CDR3, as DNA: TGCGCCAGCAGCTGGTGGGAGGGTGACAAAAACATTCAGTACTTC. Encoded protein: CASSWWEGDKNIQYF.

The V and J genes are TRBV7-8 and TRBJ2-3; 10 nucleotides match TRBD2. Germline CDR1 is SGHVS and CDR2 is FQNEAQ. The length of the CDR3 is 16 residues. The V and J ends lost 2 bases and 2 bases, in that order; junction bases with no gene match: 4. The CDR3 DNA follows: TGTGCCAGCAGCTTAAGAGCGGGGGGGGACACAGATACGCAGTATTTT. Its translation is CASSLRAGGDTDTQYF.

V gene TRBV5-4 combines with J gene TRBJ2-2; D may be TRBD1 (5 bases). Germline CDR1 and CDR2: SGHNT and YYREEE (reference sequence). This CDR3 has 15 residues. Trimming removed 4 bases at V and 5 bases at J, with 15 bases between. The CDR3 loop reads CASSGERQRTGELFF. As DNA, the CDR3 is TGTGCCAGCAGCGGAGAAAGACAGAGAACCGGGGAGCTGTTTTTT.